This T cell receptor beta chain was captured in a study of T cells in localized non-small cell lung cancer. Study outcomes and limitations: Measurement of T cell clonality placed uninvolved adjacent lung highest, above the level in tumor. An association was observed between higher blood T cell density and longer overall survival.

Germline values: CDR1 LGHNT, CDR2 FRNRAP. V was pared by 4 bases and J by 2 bases, with 8 bases of the junction left unmatched. The CDR3 length is 16 residues. As for this clone: Its matching antigen is unknown.

Only in-frame clones appear in the TCRdb table, and some are missing; sequencing was by immunoSEQ multiplex PCR. Of about 41,000 clones listed, more than 85% were seen once; the top ten hold 7.1%. The J gene is TRBJ2-1, the V gene TRBV12-5, with TRBD1 matching over 7 bases. The sample was peripheral blood, taken before any cancer treatment. This TCR was sampled from a woman between 18 and 50 years old with stage III lung adenocarcinoma. This CDR3 reads CASGSYYRGTYNEQFF. Here the CDR3 DNA reads TGTGCTAGTGGTTCTTACTACAGGGGTACCTACAATGAGCAGTTCTTC.